This TCR beta chain was recorded in a study of blood T cell repertoires in COVID-19. Clones were read by immunoSEQ multiplex PCR, and TCRdb kept only the in-frame ones, dropping some. The data contain over 130,000 clones, about nine tenths of them seen just once; the ten biggest clones take up 11%. This CDR3 region has 15 residues. J was trimmed by 5 bases and V by 4 bases; bases with no gene match: 7. The germline CDR1 and CDR2 sequences are SGHRS and YFSETQ. This TCR came from a woman of 80 years or more with acute or convalescent COVID-19. The J gene is TRBJ2-1, the V gene TRBV5-1; 9 bases match TRBD2. Source material: peripheral blood. CDR3 sequence: CASSTGLALNNEQFF. The CDR3 nucleotides are TGCGCCAGCAGCACGGGACTAGCTCTGAACAATGAGCAGTTCTTC.